The T cell receptor beta chain described here comes from a study of T cells in Graves' hyperthyroidism and ophthalmopathy. Regions amplified from RNA transcripts were the TCR beta CDR3 regions. HTBI primers were the set used in a first-round RT-PCR of the TCR CDR3. TCRdb re-analysed the multiplex PCR reads in MiXCR, keeping a single row per CDR3 protein. Among about 600,000 distinct CDR3 sequences, more than 13% were seen once, and the ten largest hold around 7%. This clonotype was recorded at least ten times. Trimming removed 3 bases from V and 2 bases from J; junction bases left unmatched: 0. This CDR3 contains 13 residues. CDR1 SGHVS and CDR2 FQNEAQ come from the germline V gene.

The rearrangement uses TRBV7-8 and TRBJ2-5, with 7 bases lining up with TRBD1. This TCR came from a woman between 18 and 29 years old with Graves' ophthalmopathy. The sequencing input was blood. The chain's CDR3 is CASSLGQQETQYF. The CDR3 DNA reads TGTGCCAGCAGCTTGGGACAGCAAGAGACCCAGTACTTC.